This T cell receptor (beta chain) appears in the sequencing data of a study of control samples from healthy donors and cancer patients. Generated by immunoSEQ multiplex PCR, the TCRdb table keeps only in-frame clones and is missing some. Counted here are over 150,000 clones, 94% occurring once; the ten biggest clones make up roughly 1.3%. The sample consisted of blood. The sequence came from a young woman in good health.

DNA for the CDR3: TGTGCCAGCAGTGAAGTTATCGGGGAGCAGTACTTC. Translated: CASSEVIGEQYF. This sequence joins TRBV2 and TRBJ2-7, with D hard to call. CDR3 length: 12 residues. V was clipped by 1 base and J by 7 bases, with 8 bases between them. CDR1 and CDR2 (germline): SNHLY, FYNNEI.